Below, 15 T cell receptor beta chains from the same sample are listed, as sequenced in a study of T cell responses to AZD1222 COVID-19 vaccine. Only in-frame clones appear in the TCRdb table, and some are missing; sequencing was by immunoSEQ multiplex PCR. The table includes 150,000 to 160,000 clones, 88% detected once. The starting material was peripheral blood, obtained on day 0 of AZD1222 vaccination. The receptors were gathered from an adult in good health.

The rearrangement uses TRBV6-5 and TRBJ2-1; TRBD1 matches 10 bases. Germline V gene sequence: CDR1 MNHEY, CDR2 SVGAGI. The CDR3 runs to 14 residues. With V trimmed by 6 bases and J by 12 bases, 11 bases remained unmatched. The CDR3 is CASSRQGQGLGQFF. The DNA for the CDR3 is TGTGCCAGCAGCCGGCAGGGACAGGGGTTGGGGCAGTTCTTC.

The rearrangement links TRBV7-9 to TRBJ1-2; 12 bases are a match to TRBD1. This CDR3 region has 19 residues. Germline loops: CDR1 SEHNR, CDR2 FQNEAQ (reference sequence). Losses at the gene ends were 4 bases for V and 0 bases for J; bases not matched to a gene: 12. CDR3 sequence reads: CASSSQTRDRGRANYGYTF. CDR3 sequence (DNA): TGTGCCAGCAGCTCCCAGACCCGGGACAGGGGGCGAGCTAACTATGGCTACACCTTC.

V usage is TRBV29-1 and J usage is TRBJ1-2; TRBD1 matches at 12 bases. The junction had 5 bases not matched to a gene; V was cut back by 4 bases and J by 8 bases. CDR3 length equals 13 residues. Germline assignment: CDR1 SQVTM and CDR2 ANQGSEA. The CDR3 loop is CSVVRDRGRGYTF. CDR3 sequence (DNA): TGCAGCGTTGTCCGGGACAGGGGGCGCGGCTACACCTTC.

CDR3 bases: TGTGCCGGCCGACAGACTGGGGGGTACGAGCAGTACTTC. As protein: CAGRQTGGYEQYF. The chain joins TRBV2 to TRBJ2-7; maybe TRBD2 (6 bases). Germline assignment: CDR1 SNHLY and CDR2 FYNNEI. Trimming stripped 11 bases from V and 4 bases from J, with 18 bases between. The CDR3 covers 13 residues.

The V gene is TRBV5-6, the J gene TRBJ1-1; no clear D gene. V lost 2 bases and J lost 4, with 9 bases in between. CDR3 length: 13 residues. CDR1 and CDR2 (germline): SGHDT, YYEEEE. CDR3 nucleotide sequence: TGTGCCAGCAGCTTAAGAGGGATCACTGAAGCTTTCTTT. This codes for CASSLRGITEAFF.

The gene calls are TRBV4-3 and TRBJ1-1; D gene uncertain. Germline CDR1 and CDR2: LGHNA and YSLEER. The CDR3 extends over 14 amino acids. With 0 bases removed from V and 7 bases from J, the gap between germline ends came to 12 bases. The CDR3 is CASSQDLGWGEAFF. CDR3 DNA sequence: TGCGCCAGCAGCCAAGATTTGGGTTGGGGTGAAGCTTTCTTT.

The V call is TRBV7-2, the J call TRBJ2-7; weak D call: TRBD2 (6 bases). This CDR3 spans 16 amino acids. From germline, CDR1 is SGHTA and CDR2 FQGNSA. Trimming took off 1 base at V and 0 bases at J, with 13 bases between the two ends. The CDR3 protein is CASSLVGGVSSYEQYF. The DNA for the CDR3 is TGTGCCAGCAGCTTAGTAGGCGGGGTGAGCTCCTACGAGCAGTACTTC.

The rearrangement uses TRBV7-9 and TRBJ1-1, with D unresolved. This CDR3 has 12 amino acids. The V gene's germline CDR1 is SEHNR and CDR2 FQNEAQ (reference sequence). V lost 5 bases, J lost 2 bases, and 6 bases lay in between. Written as DNA, the CDR3 is TGTGCCAGCAGCCCTAGAAACACTGAAGCTTTCTTT. This translates into CASSPRNTEAFF.

The CDR3 sequence: CASADLNRNSPLHF. Written as DNA, the CDR3 is TGTGCCAGCGCTGACCTAAACAGGAATTCACCCCTCCACTTT. This rearrangement joins TRBV27 to TRBJ1-6; maybe TRBD1 (5 bases). V shed 8 bases and J shed 7 bases, with 15 bases lying between them. CDR1 and CDR2 (germline): MNHEY, SMNVEV (reference sequence). This CDR3 spans 14 amino acids.

The chain uses TRBV2 and TRBJ1-1; TRBD1 is a possible D gene (6 bases). The germline V and J ends were trimmed by 3 bases and 6 bases, with 14 bases remaining between them. Germline CDR1 reads SNHLY; CDR2 reads FYNNEI. This CDR3 contains 14 residues. CDR3 in DNA: TGTGCCAGCAGTGAGCAGGGGCGGTTTTCTGAAGCTTTCTTT. Amino acid sequence: CASSEQGRFSEAFF.

This clone was picked up a small number of times. This chain links TRBV6-6 with TRBJ1-1, with D tentatively TRBD1 (5 bases). The V and J ends lost 5 bases and 3 bases respectively, with 13 bases between them. CDR1 MNHNY and CDR2 SVGAGI come from the germline V gene (reference sequence). This CDR3 is 14 amino acids long. The CDR3 here is CASSPFQGYTEAFF. In nucleotides, the CDR3 is TGTGCCAGCAGTCCATTTCAGGGATACACTGAAGCTTTCTTT.

The genes are TRBV12-3 or TRBV12-4 and TRBJ2-7, with a weak D call TRBD1 (5 bases). CDR3 size: 12 residues. V was clipped by 6 bases and J by 6 bases, with 12 bases between them. The DNA for the CDR3 is TGTGCCAGCAGCATAGGGGTTGCCGAGCAGTACTTC. Its protein product is CASSIGVAEQYF.

V gene TRBV19 combines with J gene TRBJ2-3, with D possibly TRBD2 on 5 matching bases. CDR1 and CDR2 from the germline V gene are LNHDA and SQIVND (reference sequence). V was cut by 10 bases and J by 0 bases, with 14 bases left in between. CDR3 length: 14 amino acids. CDR3 residues: CAIRRTASTDTQYF. The CDR3 nucleotides are TGTGCCATCCGAAGGACTGCTAGCACAGATACGCAGTATTTT.

CDR3 region: CASSGGDRSLPYEQYF. For the CDR3, the DNA is TGTGCCAGCAGCGGGGGGGACAGGAGCCTTCCCTACGAGCAGTACTTC. The chain couples TRBV7-2 to TRBJ2-7, with a weak D call TRBD1 (8 bases). The CDR3 runs 16 residues. In germline, CDR1 is SGHTA, CDR2 FQGNSA. Deletions cut 5 bases from V and 2 bases from J, with 19 bases between. The whole variable domain, remainder taken from reference TRBV7-2 and TRBJ2-7, is GAGVSQSPSNKVTEKGKDVELRCDPISGHTALYWYRQSLGQGLEFLIYFQGNSAPDKSGLPSDRFSAERTGGSVSTLTIQRTQQEDSAVYLCASSGGDRSLPYEQYFGPGTRLTVT.

The V gene is TRBV5-6, the J gene TRBJ2-7; D possibly corresponds to TRBD2 (6 bases). Trimming removed 0 bases from V and 7 bases from J, with 20 bases in between. The germline V gene encodes CDR1 SGHDT and CDR2 YYEEEE. The CDR3 spans 16 residues. The DNA of the CDR3 is TGTGCCAGCAGCTTGGGAGCGGGCGGGTTAAGTGGGGAGCAGTACTTC. Translated, it gives CASSLGAGGLSGEQYF.